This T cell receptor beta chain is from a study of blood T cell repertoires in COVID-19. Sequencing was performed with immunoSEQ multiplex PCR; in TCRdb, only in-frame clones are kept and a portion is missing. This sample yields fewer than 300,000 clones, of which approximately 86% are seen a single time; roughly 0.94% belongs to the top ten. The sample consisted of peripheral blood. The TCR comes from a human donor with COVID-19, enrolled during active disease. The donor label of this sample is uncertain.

CDR3 DNA: TGTGCCAGCAGACGCGGTCCGGCGGGAGACTACAATGAGCAGTTCTTC. It specifies CASRRGPAGDYNEQFF. The chain employs TRBV5-4 and TRBJ2-1; 7 positions agree with TRBD2. The CDR3 spans 16 residues. With V trimmed by 5 bases and J by 3 bases, 11 bases remained unmatched. Germline V gene lookup returns CDR1 SGHNT and CDR2 YYREEE (reference sequence).